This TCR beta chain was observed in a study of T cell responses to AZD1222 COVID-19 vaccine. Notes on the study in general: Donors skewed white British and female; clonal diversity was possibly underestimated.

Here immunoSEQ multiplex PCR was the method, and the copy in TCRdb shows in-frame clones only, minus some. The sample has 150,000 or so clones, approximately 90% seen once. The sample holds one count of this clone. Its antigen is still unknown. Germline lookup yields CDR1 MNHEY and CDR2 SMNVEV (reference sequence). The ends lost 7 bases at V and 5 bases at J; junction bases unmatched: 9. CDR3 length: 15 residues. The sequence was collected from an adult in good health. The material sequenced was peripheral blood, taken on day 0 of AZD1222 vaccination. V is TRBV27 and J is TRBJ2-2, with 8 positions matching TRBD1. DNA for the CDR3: TGTGCCAGCACACTAGGGACAGGTTTTACCGGGGAGCTGTTTTTT. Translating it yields CASTLGTGFTGELFF.